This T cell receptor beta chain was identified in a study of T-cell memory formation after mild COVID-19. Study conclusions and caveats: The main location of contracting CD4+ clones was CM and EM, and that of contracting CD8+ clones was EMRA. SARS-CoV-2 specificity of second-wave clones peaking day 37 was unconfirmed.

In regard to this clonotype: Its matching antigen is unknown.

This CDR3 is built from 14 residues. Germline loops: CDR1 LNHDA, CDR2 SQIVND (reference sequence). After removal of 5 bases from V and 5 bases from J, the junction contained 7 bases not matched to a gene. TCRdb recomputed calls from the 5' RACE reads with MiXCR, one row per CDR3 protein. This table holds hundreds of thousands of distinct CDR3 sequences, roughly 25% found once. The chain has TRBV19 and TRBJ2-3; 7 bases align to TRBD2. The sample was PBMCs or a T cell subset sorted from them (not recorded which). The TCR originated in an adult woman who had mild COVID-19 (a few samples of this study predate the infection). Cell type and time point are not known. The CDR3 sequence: CASSQREAGDTQYF. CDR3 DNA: TGTGCCAGTAGTCAGCGGGAAGCGGGAGATACGCAGTATTTT.